This T cell receptor (beta chain) stems from a study of blood T cell repertoires in COVID-19. Study-level information: Donors in the United States, Italy and Spain gave samples during acute or convalescent COVID-19. PBMCs, B-cell-depleted T cells, or T cells provided the cDNA or gDNA that made up the material.

Per the original data handling: Quantification of nucleated cells was approximated via reference gene primer amplification. TCRdb keeps only in-frame clones here, not all; method: immunoSEQ multiplex PCR. For V, J and clone size, that table is used; D and trimming come from the DNA. This table has roughly 190,000 clones, approximately 86% appearing once. Trimming pared 0 bases from V and 0 bases from J, leaving 6 bases between. The germline V gene has CDR1 MNHNS and CDR2 SASEGT. The CDR3 contains 15 residues. Material: peripheral blood. This chain joins TRBV6-1 and TRBJ1-3; unclear D gene. This TCR was recovered from a man aged 25 to 45 with acute or convalescent COVID-19. As DNA, the CDR3 is TGTGCCAGCAGTGAAGCCAATTCCTCTGGAAACACCATATATTTT. It codes for CASSEANSSGNTIYF.